Listed below are T cell receptor beta chains from one sample, sequenced in a study of tumor-infiltrating lymphocytes in primary liver carcinoma. TCRdb re-derived calls from the multiplex PCR reads in MiXCR, one entry per CDR3 protein. This table holds about 330,000 distinct CDR3 sequences, almost 65% found once. Sequencing was carried out using peripheral blood. The source of these receptors is a man aged 35-49 years with primary liver carcinoma and hepatitis B virus infection. Both conserved end residues are part of each CDR3. A D gene is named only where the DNA matches it firmly. Some rows have no size entry. The others give once, few or many, or a class for an expanded clone.

v_call	j_call	clone_size	d_call	cdr3_nt	cdr3_aa
TRBV4-3	TRBJ1-1	many	TRBD1	TGCGCCAGCAGCCAAGATCGACAGGGAGGCTGGCCCGACACTGAAGCTTTCTTT	CASSQDRQGGWPDTEAFF
TRBV12-3/TRBV12-4	TRBJ2-3	NA	NA	TGTGCCAGCAGTTCCAGGAGCATAGATACGCAGTATTTT	CASSSRSIDTQYF
TRBV11-2	TRBJ2-1	medium-sized	NA	TGTGCCAGCAGCCTCTTGGGGAGAGCTTCCTACAATGAGCAGTTCTTC	CASSLLGRASYNEQFF
TRBV5-1	TRBJ2-7	NA	NA	TGCGCCAGCAGCTTGACGGACAAAACCTACGAGCAGTACTTC	CASSLTDKTYEQYF
TRBV29-1	TRBJ1-2	many	TRBD1	TGCAGTGCCGGGACAGGGGGCGCCAGCTATGGCTACACCTTC	CSAGTGGASYGYTF
TRBV6-6	TRBJ1-1	many	NA	TGTGCCAGCAGTCAGGACGGTGTGAACACTGAAGCTTTCTTT	CASSQDGVNTEAFF
TRBV29-1	TRBJ1-1	NA	NA	TGCAGCGTTGTTGACGGATACATGAGCACTGAAGCTTTCTTT	CSVVDGYMSTEAFF
TRBV28	TRBJ2-1	NA	NA	TGTACCAGCAGTCCCTGGGGTAGCGGAGAGTCCTACAATGAGCAGTTCTTC	CTSSPWGSGESYNEQFF
TRBV4-3	TRBJ2-6	NA	NA	TGCCCCAGCAGCCCCAGGGTCTCTGGGGCCAACGTCCTGACTTTC	CPSSPRVSGANVLTF
TRBV28	TRBJ2-7	NA	NA	TGTGCCAGCAGTTTAAACTGGTGGTCCTGGGGTAGAGGGAACTACGAGCAGTACTTC	CASSLNWWSWGRGNYEQYF